The 16 T cell receptor beta chains presented below share a single source sample, sequenced in a study of T-cell memory formation after mild COVID-19. TCRdb analysed the 5' RACE reads with MiXCR anew, one entry per CDR3 protein. This table holds approximately 580,000 distinct CDR3 sequences, around 21% found once. Sequenced material: PBMCs or a T cell subset sorted from them (not recorded which). These TCRs come from an adult woman who had mild COVID-19 (a few samples of this study predate the infection). Cell type and time point are not known.

The chain combines TRBV7-2 with TRBJ1-2; a weak D match, TRBD1 (5 bases). The CDR3 runs to 13 residues. Trimming left V 4 bases short and J 8 bases short, with 14 bases between. The V gene's germline CDR1 is SGHTA and CDR2 FQGNSA. Here the CDR3 reads CASSSWDGGGYTF. Written as DNA, the CDR3 is TGTGCCAGCAGCTCCTGGGACGGAGGGGGCTACACCTTC.

CDR3 coding DNA: TGTGCCAGCAGCTTAGCCTCCGGGACAGGGTGGTACGAGCAGTACTTC. This translates into CASSLASGTGWYEQYF. The chain combines TRBV7-9 with TRBJ2-7, with 9 bases lining up with TRBD1. This CDR3 is built from 16 residues. CDR1 and CDR2 from the germline V gene are SEHNR and FQNEAQ (reference sequence). Trimming at V came to 0 bases and at J to 4 bases, leaving 7 bases not matched to a gene.

The V call is TRBV7-2, the J call TRBJ2-7, with no clear D. CDR3 length equals 15 residues. Trimming stripped 1 base from V and 1 base from J, with 11 bases between. Germline V lookup: CDR1 SGHTA, CDR2 FQGNSA. This CDR3 is CASSLGQTRSYEQYF. In nucleotides, the CDR3 is TGTGCCAGCAGCTTAGGGCAGACGCGGTCCTACGAGCAGTACTTC.

The chain recombines TRBV28 with TRBJ1-2, with a tentative D call TRBD1 (6 bases). Looked up from germline, CDR1 is MDHEN and CDR2 is SYDVKM. The CDR3 length is 17 residues. Trimming cost V 6 bases and J 4 bases, with 24 bases left between them. The CDR3 here is CASSHASAQGPSYGYTF. As DNA, the CDR3 is TGTGCCAGCAGCCACGCCTCGGCACAGGGTCCGTCCTATGGCTACACCTTC.

The chain combines TRBV7-2 with TRBJ2-7; the D gene is possibly TRBD1 (6 bases). Trimming cost V 2 bases and J 3 bases, with 14 bases left between them. Per germline, CDR1 SGHTA and CDR2 FQGNSA. The CDR3 consists of 15 residues. The CDR3 DNA is TGTGCCAGCAGCTTAATCAGGGGAAGGGTCTACGAGCAGTACTTC. It specifies CASSLIRGRVYEQYF.

This clonotype was detected a few times. The V gene is TRBV7-9, the J gene TRBJ2-3, with 12 bases fitting TRBD2. Germline values: CDR1 SEHNR, CDR2 FQNEAQ (reference sequence). The J segment lost 4 bases and the V segment lost 4 bases, leaving 3 bases of the junction unmatched. This CDR3 comprises 15 residues. The CDR3 coding sequence is TGTGCCAGCAGCTCACGACTAGCGGGAGCAGATACGCAGTATTTT. Protein: CASSSRLAGADTQYF.

This clonotype was observed a few times. The chain has TRBV29-1 and TRBJ2-3; possibly TRBD2 for D (5 bases). V was shortened by 5 bases and J by 4 bases, with 10 bases between the two germline ends. The CDR3 covers 12 residues. The germline V gene encodes CDR1 SQVTM and CDR2 ANQGSEA. DNA of the CDR3: TGCAGCGTTTTGTCCGGGGCAGATACGCAGTATTTT. It translates to CSVLSGADTQYF.

This rearrangement joins TRBV3-1 to TRBJ2-7; 8 bases agree with TRBD1. CDR1 and CDR2 from the germline V gene are LGHDT and YNNKEL (reference sequence). This CDR3 is 17 amino acids long. V trimming: 0 bases; J trimming: 5 bases; junction bases outside the gene matches: 12. CDR3 nucleotide sequence: TGTGCCAGCAGCCAAGATTCTGAAACAGGGGGACGGAACGAGCAGTACTTC. Amino acids: CASSQDSETGGRNEQYF.

The chain joins TRBV19 to TRBJ2-1; 12 bases map to TRBD2. The ends lost 5 bases at V and 9 bases at J; junction bases unmatched: 14. There are 17 residues in the CDR3. The germline V gene has CDR1 LNHDA and CDR2 SQIVND (reference sequence). In DNA form, the CDR3 reads TGTGCCAGTAGTCTCGTATATTCTAGCGGGAGGGGTACTGAGCAGTTCTTC. The encoded protein is CASSLVYSSGRGTEQFF.

Only a few counts were recorded for this clonotype. J is TRBJ1-5 and V is TRBV5-1, with D unresolved. Germline loops: CDR1 SGHRS, CDR2 YFSETQ. Trimming cost V 0 bases and J 3 bases, with 10 bases left between them. CDR3 length: 15 amino acids. CDR3: CASSLGGDPNQPQHF. CDR3 bases: TGCGCCAGCAGCTTGGGCGGAGATCCCAATCAGCCCCAGCATTTT.

A few counts support this clonotype. The genes are TRBV20-1 and TRBJ2-7; TRBD1 might be the D (6 bases). V gave up 0 bases and J gave up 4 bases, with 19 bases separating them. The CDR3 totals 16 residues. From germline, CDR1 is DFQATT and CDR2 SNEGSKA (reference sequence). DNA of the CDR3: TGCAGTGCTAGAGAACCGACAGGATTACGTCCTTACGAGCAGTACTTC. This sequence encodes CSAREPTGLRPYEQYF.

This clonotype was counted a single time. The V and J genes are TRBV12-3 or TRBV12-4 and TRBJ2-3, with 9 nucleotides matching TRBD2. With 3 bases clipped from V and 2 bases from J, the junction kept 3 bases outside the gene matches. CDR3 length: 15 residues. CDR3 sequence: CASSLLAGYTDTQYF. The CDR3 DNA is TGTGCCAGCAGTTTGCTAGCGGGGTACACAGATACGCAGTATTTT.

The J gene is TRBJ1-1, the V gene TRBV27; TRBD1 matches at 7 bases. J was trimmed by 0 bases and V by 6 bases; bases with no gene match: 10. The CDR3 loop spans 16 amino acids. Germline CDR1 and CDR2: MNHEY and SMNVEV (reference sequence). The CDR3 DNA is TGTGCCAGCAGACCTGGGACAGCATCCATGAACACTGAAGCTTTCTTT. Residues: CASRPGTASMNTEAFF.

This chain links TRBV5-1 with TRBJ2-7, with 8 bases that match TRBD1. V lost 0 bases, J lost 2 bases, and 4 bases stayed unmatched. Germline values: CDR1 SGHRS, CDR2 YFSETQ. This CDR3 region has 15 residues. The CDR3 sequence is CASSLDQDRAYEQYF. DNA of the CDR3: TGCGCCAGCAGCTTGGACCAGGACAGGGCCTACGAGCAGTACTTC.

V and J are TRBV3-1 and TRBJ1-2; no definite D call. CDR3 length: 16 residues. The germline CDR1 and CDR2 sequences are LGHDT and YNNKEL (reference sequence). V lost 1 base, J lost 4 bases, and 16 bases lay in between. As DNA, the CDR3 is TGTGCCAGCAGCCAAGTGGGTTCCAGGAGACCCTATGGCTACACCTTC. This encodes CASSQVGSRRPYGYTF.

The chain combines TRBV6-5 with TRBJ2-6; D unclear. The germline CDR1 and CDR2 sequences are MNHEY and SVGAGI. The V gene lost 0 bases and the J gene lost 0 bases, with 9 bases spanning the gap. The CDR3 is made up of 17 amino acids. CDR3 bases: TGTGCCAGCAGTTACTCGACGGGCGCCTCTGGGGCCAACGTCCTGACTTTC. Translating gives CASSYSTGASGANVLTF.